One T cell receptor beta chain is described in this entry. TCRdb keeps only in-frame clones here, not all; method: immunoSEQ multiplex PCR. The sample lists tens of thousands of clones; approximately 91% were seen once. The source of the sample is a study of blood T cell repertoires in COVID-19. CDR1 is SEHNR, CDR2 FQNEAQ, per germline (reference sequence). With V trimmed by 4 bases and J by 4 bases, 11 bases remained unmatched. There are 17 residues in the CDR3. This clonotype was obtained from a human donor in a cohort sampled during active COVID-19. The chain employs TRBV7-9 and TRBJ2-5; 11 nucleotides align to TRBD2. Sequencing was done on a sample of peripheral blood. The CDR3 spells CASSSGVAGGHGETQYF. CDR3 in DNA: TGTGCCAGCAGCTCCGGGGTAGCGGGGGGGCATGGAGAGACCCAGTACTTC. Full variable domain (outside the CDR3, taken from reference TRBV7-9 and TRBJ2-5): DTGVSQNPRHKITKRGQNVTFRCDPISEHNRLYWYRQTLGQGPEFLTYFQNEAQLEKSRLLSDRFSAERPKGSFSTLEIQRTEQGDSAMYLCASSSGVAGGHGETQYFGPGTRLLVL.